The clone carrying this TCR beta chain showed up many times. This sample stems from a study of T cells in Graves' hyperthyroidism and ophthalmopathy. TCR beta CDR3 regions were amplified from RNA transcripts. The TCR CDR3 first-round RT-PCR relied on the HTBI primer set. TCRdb passed the multiplex PCR reads through MiXCR, listing each CDR3 protein once. The sample yields 280,000 or so distinct CDR3 sequences, 25% to 30% seen once. The germline V and J ends were trimmed by 5 bases and 3 bases, with 13 bases remaining between them. Germline V gene data show CDR1 as KGHDR and CDR2 as SFDVKD. This CDR3 comprises 15 residues.

This receptor was identified in a man between 35 and 55 years old with Graves' hyperthyroidism that later progressed to Graves' ophthalmopathy. J is TRBJ1-5 and V is TRBV24-1; D not resolved. The specimen was blood. For the CDR3, the DNA is TGTGCCACCAGTGGACCAGGCCTCACCAATCAGCCCCAGCATTTT. The encoded protein is CATSGPGLTNQPQHF.